This T cell receptor beta chain was sequenced for a study of preoperative IRX-2 immunotherapy in early breast cancer. Noted treatment: preoperative locoregional IRX-2 cytokine immunotherapy. Samples came from a phase Ib trial of preoperative locoregional IRX-2 cytokine immunotherapy. Data came from immunoSEQ multiplex PCR; TCRdb stores just in-frame clones and leaves some out. The sample holds about 98,000 clones; 70% to 90% are singletons and the top ten take roughly 2%. The CDR3 has 17 residues. Germline V lookup: CDR1 MGHDK, CDR2 SYGVNS. V shed 2 bases and J shed 3 bases, with 19 bases lying between them.

This specimen consisted of tumor tissue, obtained after IRX-2 immunotherapy. This receptor was obtained from a human donor with breast cancer. The chain links TRBV25-1 to TRBJ1-1, with TRBD1 as a possible D gene (6 bases). CDR3 loop: CASSEAPYRGGDTEAFF. The CDR3 nucleotides read TGTGCCAGCAGTGAAGCGCCCTATCGAGGGGGGGACACTGAAGCTTTCTTT.